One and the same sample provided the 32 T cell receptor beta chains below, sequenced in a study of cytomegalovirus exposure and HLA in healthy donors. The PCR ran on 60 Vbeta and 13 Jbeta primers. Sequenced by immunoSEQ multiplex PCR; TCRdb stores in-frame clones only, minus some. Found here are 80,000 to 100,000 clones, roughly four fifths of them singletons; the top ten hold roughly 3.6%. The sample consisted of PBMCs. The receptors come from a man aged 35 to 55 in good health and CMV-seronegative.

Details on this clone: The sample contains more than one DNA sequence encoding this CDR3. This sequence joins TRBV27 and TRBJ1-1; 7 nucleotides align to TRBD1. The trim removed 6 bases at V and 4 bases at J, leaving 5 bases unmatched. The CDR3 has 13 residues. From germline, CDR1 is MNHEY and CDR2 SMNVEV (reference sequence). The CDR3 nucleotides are TGTGCCAGCAGCGAAAGGGGGCCCACTGAAGCTTTCTTT. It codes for CASSERGPTEAFF.

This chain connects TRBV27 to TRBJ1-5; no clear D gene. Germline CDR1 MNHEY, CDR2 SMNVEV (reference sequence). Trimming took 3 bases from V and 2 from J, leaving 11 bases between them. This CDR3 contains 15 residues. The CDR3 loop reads CASSFIPRGNQPQHF. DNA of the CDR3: TGTGCCAGCAGTTTTATACCACGAGGCAATCAGCCCCAGCATTTT.

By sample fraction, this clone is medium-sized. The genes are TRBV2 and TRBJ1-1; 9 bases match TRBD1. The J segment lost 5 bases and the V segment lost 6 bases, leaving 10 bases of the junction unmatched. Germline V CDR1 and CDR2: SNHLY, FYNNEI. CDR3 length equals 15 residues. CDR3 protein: CASRARTGVWTEAFF. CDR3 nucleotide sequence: TGTGCCAGCAGGGCGAGGACAGGGGTGTGGACTGAAGCTTTCTTT.

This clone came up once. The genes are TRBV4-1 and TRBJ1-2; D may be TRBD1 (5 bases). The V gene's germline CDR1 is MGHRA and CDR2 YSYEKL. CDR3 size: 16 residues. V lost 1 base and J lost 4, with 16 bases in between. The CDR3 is CASSQGVSGYSYGYTF. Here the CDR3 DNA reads TGCGCCAGCAGCCAAGGGGTTTCAGGGTACTCCTATGGCTACACCTTC.

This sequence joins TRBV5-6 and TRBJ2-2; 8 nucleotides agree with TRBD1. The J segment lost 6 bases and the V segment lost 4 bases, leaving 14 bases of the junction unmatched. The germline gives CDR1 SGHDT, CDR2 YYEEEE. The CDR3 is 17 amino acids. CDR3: CASSLLDRGAVSGELFF. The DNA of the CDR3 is TGTGCCAGCAGCCTACTCGACAGGGGCGCGGTCTCCGGGGAGCTGTTTTTT.

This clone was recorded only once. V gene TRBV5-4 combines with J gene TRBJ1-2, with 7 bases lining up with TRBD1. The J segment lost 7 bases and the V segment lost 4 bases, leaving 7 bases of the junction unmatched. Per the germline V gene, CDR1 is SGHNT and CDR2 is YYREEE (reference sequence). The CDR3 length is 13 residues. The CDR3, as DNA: TGTGCCAGCAGCCCGGACAGGCCCGGTGGCTACACCTTC. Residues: CASSPDRPGGYTF.

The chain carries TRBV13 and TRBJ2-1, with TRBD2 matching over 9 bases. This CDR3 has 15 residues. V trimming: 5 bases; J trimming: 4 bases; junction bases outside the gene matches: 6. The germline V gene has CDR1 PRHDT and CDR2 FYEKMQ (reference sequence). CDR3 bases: TGTGCCAGCAGCACAAGCGGGGGGAATTACAATGAGCAGTTCTTC. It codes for CASSTSGGNYNEQFF.

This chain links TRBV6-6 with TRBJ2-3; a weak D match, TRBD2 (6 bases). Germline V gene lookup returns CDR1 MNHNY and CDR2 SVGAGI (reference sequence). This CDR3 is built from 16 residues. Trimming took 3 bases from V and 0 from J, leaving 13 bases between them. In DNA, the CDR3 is TGTGCCAGCAGTTATAACGCGGGGACGAGCACAGATACGCAGTATTTT. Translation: CASSYNAGTSTDTQYF.

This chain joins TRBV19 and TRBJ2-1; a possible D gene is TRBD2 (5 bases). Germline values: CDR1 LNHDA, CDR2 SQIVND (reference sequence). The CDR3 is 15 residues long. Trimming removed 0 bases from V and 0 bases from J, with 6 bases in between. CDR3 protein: CASSIDEGSYNEQFF. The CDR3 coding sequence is TGTGCCAGTAGTATAGATGAGGGCTCCTACAATGAGCAGTTCTTC.

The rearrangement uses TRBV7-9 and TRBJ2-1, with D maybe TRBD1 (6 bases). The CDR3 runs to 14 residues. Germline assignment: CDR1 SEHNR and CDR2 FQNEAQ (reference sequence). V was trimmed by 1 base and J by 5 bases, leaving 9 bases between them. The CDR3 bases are TGTGCCAGCAGCTTAGTCAACAGGGACAATGAGCAGTTCTTC. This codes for CASSLVNRDNEQFF.

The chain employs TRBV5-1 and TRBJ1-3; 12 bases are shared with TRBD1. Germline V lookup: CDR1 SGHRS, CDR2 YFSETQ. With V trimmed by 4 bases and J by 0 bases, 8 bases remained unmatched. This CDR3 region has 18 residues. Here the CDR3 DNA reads TGCGCCAGCAGCCTTGGGACAGGGGGCGGCCTCTCTGGAAACACCATATATTTT. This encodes CASSLGTGGGLSGNTIYF. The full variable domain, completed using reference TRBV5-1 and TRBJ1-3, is KAGVTQTPRYLIKTRGQQVTLSCSPISGHRSVSWYQQTPGQGLQFLFEYFSETQRNKGNFPGRFSGRQFSNSRSEMNVSTLELGDSALYLCASSLGTGGGLSGNTIYFGEGSWLTVV.

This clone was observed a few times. Written as DNA, the CDR3 is TGTGCCAGCAGTAAAGAGACAGGGGCGTACTTC. The encoded protein is CASSKETGAYF. This chain connects TRBV2 to TRBJ2-7, with 8 bases matching TRBD1. The CDR3 has 11 residues. The germline CDR1 and CDR2 sequences are SNHLY and FYNNEI. V gave up 5 bases and J gave up 12 bases; unmatched junction bases: 6.

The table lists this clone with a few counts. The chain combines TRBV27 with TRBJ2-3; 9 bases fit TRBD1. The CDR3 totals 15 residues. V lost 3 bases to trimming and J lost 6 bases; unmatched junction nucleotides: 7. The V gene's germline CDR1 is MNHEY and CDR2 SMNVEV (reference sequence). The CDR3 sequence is CASSFTGQGPDTQYF. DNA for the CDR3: TGTGCCAGCAGTTTTACGGGACAGGGCCCCGATACGCAGTATTTT.

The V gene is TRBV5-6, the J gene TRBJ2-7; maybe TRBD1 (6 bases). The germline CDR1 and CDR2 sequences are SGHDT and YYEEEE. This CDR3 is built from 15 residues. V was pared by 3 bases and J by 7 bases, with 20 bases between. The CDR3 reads CASSSPGVVYGEQYF. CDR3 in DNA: TGTGCCAGCAGCTCCCCAGGGGTGGTCTACGGGGAGCAGTACTTC. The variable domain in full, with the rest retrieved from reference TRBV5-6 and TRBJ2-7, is DAGVTQSPTHLIKTRGQQVTLRCSPKSGHDTVSWYQQALGQGPQFIFQYYEEEERQRGNFPDRFSGHQFPNYSSELNVNALLLGDSALYLCASSSPGVVYGEQYFGPGTRLTVT.

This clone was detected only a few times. The CDR3 DNA follows: TGCGCCAGCAGCCAAGGTACTCGAGGGTCCTACGAGCAGTACTTC. Translating gives CASSQGTRGSYEQYF. The chain carries TRBV4-1 and TRBJ2-7; D is possibly TRBD2 (5 bases). V was trimmed by 1 base and J by 1 base, leaving 11 bases between them. Looked up from germline, CDR1 is MGHRA and CDR2 is YSYEKL. The CDR3 runs to 15 residues.

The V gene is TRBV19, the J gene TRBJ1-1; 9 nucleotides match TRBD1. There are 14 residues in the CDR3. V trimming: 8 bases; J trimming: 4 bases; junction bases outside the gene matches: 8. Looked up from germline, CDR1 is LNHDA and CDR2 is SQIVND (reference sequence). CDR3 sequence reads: CASGLGQGITEAFF. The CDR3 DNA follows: TGTGCCAGTGGCTTAGGACAGGGGATCACTGAAGCTTTCTTT.

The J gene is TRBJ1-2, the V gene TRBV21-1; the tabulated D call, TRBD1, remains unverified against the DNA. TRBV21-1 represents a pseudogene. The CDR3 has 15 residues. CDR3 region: CASSKGATALCGYTF. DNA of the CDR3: TGTGCCAGCAGCAAAGGGGCGACAGCCCTATGTGGCTACACCTTC.

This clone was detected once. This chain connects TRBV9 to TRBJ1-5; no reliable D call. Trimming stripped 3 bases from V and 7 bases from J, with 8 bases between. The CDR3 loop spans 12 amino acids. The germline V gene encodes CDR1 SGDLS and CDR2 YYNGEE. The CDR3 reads CASSDGGQPQHF. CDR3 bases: TGTGCCAGCAGCGACGGAGGACAGCCCCAGCATTTT.

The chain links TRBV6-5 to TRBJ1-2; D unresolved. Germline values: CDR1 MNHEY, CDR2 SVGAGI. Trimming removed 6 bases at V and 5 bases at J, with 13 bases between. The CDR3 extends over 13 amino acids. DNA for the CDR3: TGTGCCAGCAGGTCGCTAGGGAGTTATGGCTACACCTTC. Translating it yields CASRSLGSYGYTF.

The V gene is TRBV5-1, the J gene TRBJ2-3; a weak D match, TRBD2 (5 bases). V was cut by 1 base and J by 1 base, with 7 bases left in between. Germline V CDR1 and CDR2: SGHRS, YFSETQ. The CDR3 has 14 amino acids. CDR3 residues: CASSLTAGTDTQYF. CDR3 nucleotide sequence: TGCGCCAGCAGCTTGACAGCGGGCACAGATACGCAGTATTTT.

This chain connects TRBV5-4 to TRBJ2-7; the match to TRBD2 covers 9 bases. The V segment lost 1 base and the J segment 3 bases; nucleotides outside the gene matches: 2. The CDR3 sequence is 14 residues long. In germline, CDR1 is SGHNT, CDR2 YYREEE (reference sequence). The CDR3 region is CASSLFSGGYEQYF. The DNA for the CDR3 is TGTGCCAGCAGCTTGTTTAGCGGGGGCTACGAGCAGTACTTC.

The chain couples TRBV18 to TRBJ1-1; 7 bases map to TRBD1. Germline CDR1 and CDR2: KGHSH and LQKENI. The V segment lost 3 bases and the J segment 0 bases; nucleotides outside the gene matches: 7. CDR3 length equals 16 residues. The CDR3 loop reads CASSPTGAVVNTEAFF. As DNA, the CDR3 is TGTGCCAGCTCACCCACAGGGGCCGTAGTGAACACTGAAGCTTTCTTT.

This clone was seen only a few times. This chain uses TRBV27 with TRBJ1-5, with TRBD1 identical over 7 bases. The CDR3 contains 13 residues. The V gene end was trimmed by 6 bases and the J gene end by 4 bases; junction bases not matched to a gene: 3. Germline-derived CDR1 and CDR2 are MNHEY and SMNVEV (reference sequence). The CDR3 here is CASSQDRNQPQHF. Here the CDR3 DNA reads TGTGCCAGCAGCCAGGACAGGAATCAGCCCCAGCATTTT.

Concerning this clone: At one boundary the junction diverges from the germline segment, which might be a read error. The chain's CDR3 is CASSQSGGAQCF. The CDR3 DNA is TGCGCCAGCAGTCAATCGGGTGGGGCACAGTGTTTT. The rearrangement links TRBV23-1 to TRBJ1-4; possible D gene TRBD1, 5 bases. TRBV23-1 is placed among ORFs of uncertain function. The CDR3 loop spans 12 amino acids.

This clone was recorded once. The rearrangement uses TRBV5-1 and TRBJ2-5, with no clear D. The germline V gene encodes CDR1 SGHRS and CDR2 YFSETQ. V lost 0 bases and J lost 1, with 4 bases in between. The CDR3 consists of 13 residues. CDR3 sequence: CASSLGGQETQYF. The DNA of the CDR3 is TGCGCCAGCAGCTTGGGAGGCCAAGAGACCCAGTACTTC.

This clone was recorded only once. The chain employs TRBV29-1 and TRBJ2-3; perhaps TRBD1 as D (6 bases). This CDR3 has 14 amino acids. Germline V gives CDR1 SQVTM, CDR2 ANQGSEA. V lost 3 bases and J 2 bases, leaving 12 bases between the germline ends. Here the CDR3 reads CSVEGANLTDTQYF. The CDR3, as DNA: TGCAGCGTTGAGGGGGCTAACCTCACAGATACGCAGTATTTT.

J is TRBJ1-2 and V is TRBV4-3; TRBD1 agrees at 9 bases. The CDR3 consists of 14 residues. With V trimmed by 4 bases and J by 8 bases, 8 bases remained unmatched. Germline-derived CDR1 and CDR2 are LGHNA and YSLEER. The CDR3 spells CASSPEDRGRGYTF. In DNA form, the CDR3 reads TGCGCCAGCAGCCCCGAGGACAGGGGCCGCGGCTACACCTTC.

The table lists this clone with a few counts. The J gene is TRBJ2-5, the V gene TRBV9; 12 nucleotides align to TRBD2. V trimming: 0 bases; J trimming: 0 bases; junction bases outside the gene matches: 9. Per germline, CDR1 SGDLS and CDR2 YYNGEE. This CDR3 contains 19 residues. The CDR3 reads CASSVGRRGLAGNQETQYF. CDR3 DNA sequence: TGTGCCAGCAGCGTAGGACGGAGAGGACTAGCGGGAAACCAAGAGACCCAGTACTTC.

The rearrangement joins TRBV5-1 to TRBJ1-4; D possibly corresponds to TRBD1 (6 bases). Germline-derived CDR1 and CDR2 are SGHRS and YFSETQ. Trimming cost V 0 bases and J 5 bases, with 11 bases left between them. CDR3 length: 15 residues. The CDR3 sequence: CASSLGSGVNEKLFF. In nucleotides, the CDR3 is TGCGCCAGCAGCTTGGGGTCAGGGGTGAATGAAAAACTGTTTTTT.

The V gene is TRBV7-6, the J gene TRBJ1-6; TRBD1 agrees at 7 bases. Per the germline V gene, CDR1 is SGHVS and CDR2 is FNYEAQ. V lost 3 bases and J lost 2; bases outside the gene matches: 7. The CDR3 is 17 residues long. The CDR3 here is CASSLSNRGTYNSPLHF. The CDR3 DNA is TGTGCCAGCAGCTTGAGCAACAGGGGAACCTATAATTCACCCCTCCACTTT.

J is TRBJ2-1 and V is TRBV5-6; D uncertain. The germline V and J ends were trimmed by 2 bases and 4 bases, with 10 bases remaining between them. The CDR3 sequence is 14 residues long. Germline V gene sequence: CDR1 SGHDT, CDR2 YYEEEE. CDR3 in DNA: TGTGCCAGCAGCTTTAATTCCCCGTACAATGAGCAGTTCTTC. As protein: CASSFNSPYNEQFF.

The chain's CDR3 is CASSTDRGLTDTQYF. The CDR3 DNA reads TGTGCCAGTAGTACCGACAGGGGTCTCACAGATACGCAGTATTTT. The rearrangement links TRBV19 to TRBJ2-3; 8 nucleotides line up with TRBD1. The V gene's germline CDR1 is LNHDA and CDR2 SQIVND (reference sequence). V was clipped by 4 bases and J by 2 bases; unmatched bases: 5. The CDR3 has 15 amino acids.